Shown below are 28 T cell receptor beta chains from a single sample sequenced in a study of blood T cell repertoires in COVID-19. Generated by immunoSEQ multiplex PCR, the TCRdb table keeps only in-frame clones and is missing some. Among about 140,000 clones listed, 80% to 85% were seen once. Sequencing input: peripheral blood. These receptors originate from a woman in her sixties with active or convalescent COVID-19.

This clone came up a few times. The J gene is TRBJ1-6, the V gene TRBV28; the D gene is possibly TRBD1 (5 bases). Trimming stripped 6 bases from V and 7 bases from J, with 13 bases between. Germline V gives CDR1 MDHEN, CDR2 SYDVKM. The CDR3 totals 14 residues. The chain's CDR3 is CASSQNPGNSPLHF. CDR3 nucleotide sequence: TGTGCCAGCAGCCAAAATCCAGGGAATTCACCCCTCCACTTT.

This clone was seen more than once but under ten times. The rearrangement links TRBV14 to TRBJ2-3, with 7 positions matching TRBD2. After removal of 4 bases from V and 5 bases from J, the junction contained 6 bases not matched to a gene. CDR3 size: 14 residues. The V gene's germline CDR1 is SGHDN and CDR2 FVKESK. The CDR3 nucleotides are TGTGCCAGCAGCCCATTGTGGGGGGGAGATACGCAGTATTTT. Its translation is CASSPLWGGDTQYF.

V usage is TRBV7-8 and J usage is TRBJ2-7; weak D call: TRBD2 (5 bases). The CDR3 extends over 15 amino acids. Germline lookup yields CDR1 SGHVS and CDR2 FQNEAQ. Trimming took off 2 bases at V and 3 bases at J, with 14 bases between the two ends. In DNA form, the CDR3 reads TGTGCCAGCAGCTTATTGGGGTCAGCGGACTACGAGCAGTACTTC. Protein product: CASSLLGSADYEQYF.

This clone was detected once. The chain combines TRBV6-5 with TRBJ2-2; 8 bases match TRBD1. This CDR3 is built from 14 residues. V was clipped by 9 bases and J by 6 bases; unmatched bases: 9. Per the germline V gene, CDR1 is MNHEY and CDR2 is SVGAGI. Here the CDR3 reads CASKTGESAGELFF. The CDR3 bases are TGTGCCAGTAAGACAGGGGAAAGCGCCGGGGAGCTGTTTTTT.

The V and J genes are TRBV12-3 or TRBV12-4 and TRBJ2-3; D is undetermined. V was clipped by 4 bases and J by 6 bases, with 5 bases between them. There are 11 residues in the CDR3. CDR3 protein: CASSSEDTQYF. The CDR3 DNA reads as TGTGCCAGCAGTTCCGAGGATACGCAGTATTTT.

Written as DNA, the CDR3 is TGTGCCAGTACCCCAGGGGGCGCGGGACAGCCCCAGCATTTT. Encoded protein: CASTPGGAGQPQHF. The chain couples TRBV2 to TRBJ1-5, with 8 bases matching TRBD1. Looked up from germline, CDR1 is SNHLY and CDR2 is FYNNEI. V lost 9 bases to trimming and J lost 7 bases; unmatched junction nucleotides: 11. This CDR3 has 14 residues.

This chain uses TRBV20-1 with TRBJ2-5, with 9 bases fitting TRBD1. Germline assignment: CDR1 DFQATT and CDR2 SNEGSKA (reference sequence). The CDR3 extends over 14 amino acids. V shed 3 bases, J shed 3 bases, and the junction held 5 bases outside the gene matches. In DNA, the CDR3 is TGCAGTGCTAGTAGCGACAGGGGGAAAGAGACCCAGTACTTC. Its translation is CSASSDRGKETQYF.

This clone has just one count. V and J are TRBV11-1 and TRBJ2-5; TRBD2 aligns across 8 bases. CDR3 length: 14 residues. From germline, CDR1 is SGHAT and CDR2 FQDESV (reference sequence). J gave up 5 bases and V 3 bases, and 5 bases lay outside the gene matches. This CDR3 reads CASSLSGGLETQYF. DNA for the CDR3: TGTGCCAGCAGCTTGAGCGGGGGTTTGGAGACCCAGTACTTC.

This clone has more than one count but fewer than ten. This same CDR3 is encoded by further DNA sequences in the sample. This chain joins TRBV29-1 and TRBJ1-2; TRBD1 aligns across 7 bases. The CDR3 contains 14 residues. V shed 5 bases, J shed 1 base, and the junction held 7 bases outside the gene matches. Germline V CDR1 and CDR2: SQVTM, ANQGSEA. The CDR3 region is CSVLEGAFNYGYTF. For the CDR3, the DNA is TGCAGCGTTTTGGAGGGGGCGTTTAACTATGGCTACACCTTC.

The DNA of the CDR3 is TGTGCCTGGACTATGAGCTTTAACACTGAAGCTTTCTTT. Translating it yields CAWTMSFNTEAFF. This rearrangement joins TRBV30 to TRBJ1-1; no clear D gene. V lost 4 bases to trimming and J lost 2 bases, with 11 bases between them. The CDR3 consists of 13 residues. Germline CDR1 reads GTSNPN; CDR2 reads SVGIG (reference sequence).

The gene calls are TRBV2 and TRBJ1-2; D unresolved. CDR3 length: 11 amino acids. Germline CDR1 reads SNHLY; CDR2 reads FYNNEI. V was pared by 8 bases and J by 8 bases, with 12 bases between. CDR3 nucleotide sequence: TGTGCCAGCCAGGTCTTGTACGGCTACACCTTC. This translates into CASQVLYGYTF.

This clone was picked up a small number of times. The chain joins TRBV7-2 to TRBJ2-1; D is possibly TRBD2 (5 bases). V was clipped by 6 bases and J by 0 bases, with 12 bases between them. The CDR3 consists of 15 residues. Per germline, CDR1 SGHTA and CDR2 FQGNSA. The CDR3 region has the DNA TGTGCCAGCAGAAGCGGAACAGCCTCCTACAATGAGCAGTTCTTC. This gives the protein CASRSGTASYNEQFF.

The genes are TRBV6-5 and TRBJ2-1; TRBD2 matches at 13 bases. CDR3 length: 14 amino acids. Looked up from germline, CDR1 is MNHEY and CDR2 is SVGAGI. With 6 bases clipped from V and 4 bases from J, the junction kept 0 bases outside the gene matches. As DNA, the CDR3 is TGTGCCAGCAGGACTAGCGGGGGGTACAATGAGCAGTTCTTC. Protein: CASRTSGGYNEQFF.

The gene calls are TRBV18 and TRBJ2-3; 12 bases line up with TRBD1. CDR1 is KGHSH and CDR2 is LQKENI in the germline V gene. There are 18 residues in the CDR3. Trimming took 4 bases from V and 2 from J; bases not matched to a gene: 10. CDR3 protein: CASSLTSLGQGATDTQYF. The CDR3 DNA reads as TGTGCCAGCTCACTTACCTCATTGGGACAGGGGGCCACAGATACGCAGTATTTT.

V gene TRBV18 combines with J gene TRBJ1-3; D may be TRBD1 (5 bases). This CDR3 has 14 amino acids. V was shortened by 1 base and J by 6 bases, with 10 bases between the two germline ends. Germline assignment: CDR1 KGHSH and CDR2 LQKENI. The CDR3 sequence: CASSPQGNENTIYF. The CDR3 DNA reads TGTGCCAGCTCACCACAGGGGAACGAAAACACCATATATTTT.

Written as DNA, the CDR3 is TGTGCCAGCAGCGGCGGGGACTGGGGAGATTATGGCTACACCTTC. Translating gives CASSGGDWGDYGYTF. The rearrangement joins TRBV5-8 to TRBJ1-2; TRBD1 might be the D (5 bases). Trimming left V 4 bases short and J 5 bases short, with 18 bases between. Looked up from germline, CDR1 is SGHTS and CDR2 is YDEGEE. This CDR3 contains 15 residues. Full variable domain (missing parts from reference TRBV5-8 and TRBJ1-2): EAGVTQSPTHLIKTRGQQATLRCSPISGHTSVYWYQQALGLGLQFLLWYDEGEERNRGNFPPRFSGRQFPNYSSELNVNALELEDSALYLCASSGGDWGDYGYTFGSGTRLTVV.

This clone came up many times. The chain carries TRBV11-2 and TRBJ2-1; a weak D match, TRBD2 (5 bases). The V gene lost 2 bases and the J gene lost 12 bases, with 11 bases spanning the gap. The CDR3 covers 12 residues. Germline CDR1 and CDR2: SGHAT and FQNNGV. The CDR3 coding sequence is TGTGCCAGCAGCTTACTGGCTCGGGGGCAGTTCTTC. Its translation is CASSLLARGQFF.

The V gene is TRBV15, the J gene TRBJ2-3; D possibly corresponds to TRBD2 (7 bases). Germline CDR1 and CDR2: LNHNV and YYDKDF (reference sequence). The ends were cut back, 1 base at V and 5 bases at J, with 16 bases in the middle. CDR3 length: 16 amino acids. DNA for the CDR3: TGTGCCACCAGCAGAGTGTCCGGGGGGCCAGTAGATACGCAGTATTTT. The encoded protein is CATSRVSGGPVDTQYF.

The CDR3 here is CASSFTGTGQETQYF. In DNA, the CDR3 is TGCGCCAGCAGCTTCACCGGGACAGGGCAAGAGACCCAGTACTTC. This chain links TRBV5-1 with TRBJ2-5; TRBD1 aligns across 9 bases. Germline CDR1 reads SGHRS; CDR2 reads YFSETQ. This CDR3 is 15 amino acids long. Germline trimming cut 2 bases from V and 2 bases from J; bases unmatched to any gene: 4.

The V call is TRBV6-4, the J call TRBJ2-1; TRBD2 might be the D (6 bases). Germline V gene data show CDR1 as MRHNA and CDR2 as SNTAGT. V shed 3 bases and J shed 4 bases, with 22 bases lying between them. The CDR3 is 18 residues long. The CDR3 bases are TGTGCCAGCAGTGAACTCGGGGTTGCGGGACCACCTTACAATGAGCAGTTCTTC. This translates into CASSELGVAGPPYNEQFF.

This rearrangement joins TRBV28 to TRBJ2-7; tentatively, D is TRBD2 (5 bases). V shed 1 base and J shed 5 bases, with 21 bases lying between them. The CDR3 is 17 residues long. Germline V gene data show CDR1 as MDHEN and CDR2 as SYDVKM. The CDR3 DNA follows: TGTGCCAGCAGTTTATTCGACGGGCGGGCCCCGAGGGACGAGCAGTACTTC. Residues: CASSLFDGRAPRDEQYF. Full variable domain (missing parts from reference TRBV28 and TRBJ2-7): DVKVTQSSRYLVKRTGEKVFLECVQDMDHENMFWYRQDPGLGLRLIYFSYDVKMKEKGDIPEGYSVSREKKERFSLILESASTNQTSMYLCASSLFDGRAPRDEQYFGPGTRLTVT.

CDR3 sequence reads: CASSPRLAGNTGELFF. The CDR3 nucleotides are TGTGCCAGTAGTCCAAGACTAGCGGGGAACACCGGGGAGCTGTTTTTT. The chain carries TRBV19 and TRBJ2-2; 10 bases agree with TRBD2. The germline CDR1 and CDR2 sequences are LNHDA and SQIVND (reference sequence). The V gene end was trimmed by 5 bases and the J gene end by 1 base; junction bases not matched to a gene: 4. The CDR3 extends over 16 amino acids.

The rearrangement joins TRBV11-2 to TRBJ1-6; 7 bases are shared with TRBD1. Germline CDR1 is SGHAT and CDR2 is FQNNGV. V shed 5 bases and J 9 bases; nucleotides not matched to a gene: 10. The CDR3 has 15 amino acids. This CDR3 is CASSPRQGNSSPLHF. The CDR3 DNA is TGTGCCAGCAGCCCAAGACAGGGAAATTCTTCACCCCTCCACTTT.

This chain links TRBV28 with TRBJ2-1; 10 nucleotides align to TRBD2. Germline CDR1 MDHEN, CDR2 SYDVKM. The trim removed 6 bases at V and 4 bases at J, leaving 3 bases unmatched. CDR3 length: 14 residues. As DNA, the CDR3 is TGTGCCAGCAGGCCGGGACTAGCGTACAATGAGCAGTTCTTC. It is translated as CASRPGLAYNEQFF.

The V gene is TRBV6-5, the J gene TRBJ2-7; 8 bases agree with TRBD1. The trim removed 6 bases at V and 3 bases at J, leaving 4 bases unmatched. The CDR3 covers 13 residues. CDR1 is MNHEY, CDR2 SVGAGI, per germline. The CDR3 protein is CASRLGQGYEQYV. As DNA, the CDR3 is TGTGCCAGCAGACTAGGACAGGGCTACGAGCAGTACGTC.

V is TRBV12-3 or TRBV12-4 and J is TRBJ1-2, with D maybe TRBD1 (5 bases). The CDR3 extends over 13 amino acids. The ends were cut back, 0 bases at V and 6 bases at J, with 8 bases in the middle. The CDR3: CASSLAQGHGYTF. The CDR3 DNA sequence: TGTGCCAGCAGTTTAGCCCAGGGTCATGGCTACACCTTC.

The CDR3 here is CASSIFSSGNTIYF. DNA of the CDR3: TGTGCCAGTAGTATTTTTAGCTCTGGAAACACCATATATTTT. V gene TRBV19 combines with J gene TRBJ1-3, with no clear D. V lost 3 bases, J lost 0 bases, and 6 bases lay in between. The CDR3 spans 14 residues. The V gene's germline CDR1 is LNHDA and CDR2 SQIVND (reference sequence).

The CDR3 spells CASSSLGAANTGELFF. CDR3 nucleotides: TGTGCCAGCAGCTCTTTGGGGGCCGCCAACACCGGGGAGCTGTTTTTT. The rearrangement uses TRBV5-5 and TRBJ2-2, with TRBD1 as a possible D gene (6 bases). The CDR3 is 16 amino acids. Germline V gene sequence: CDR1 SGHKS, CDR2 YYEKEE (reference sequence). With 3 bases removed from V and 2 bases from J, the gap between germline ends came to 14 bases.